Listed below are T cell receptor beta chains from one sample, sequenced in a study of molecular identifiers for immune sequencing clone quantification. TCRdb ran MiXCR on the PCR reads and lists one entry per CDR3 protein. The data show under 800,000 distinct CDR3 sequences, roughly 23% seen once. Sequencing was performed on naive CD8+ T cells from blood, with Jurkat cell RNA spiked in. These receptors all stem from a human donor in good health. Some libraries in this study had Jurkat cell RNA spiked in. Both conserved end residues are part of each CDR3. D genes are given only for firm matches. The listing skips clone size in some rows; elsewhere it reads once, few, many or a size class.

J | size | V | D | DNA | CDR3
TRBJ2-7 | NA | TRBV5-4 | TRBD2 | TGTGCCAGCAGCCCCCGGAGTAGCGGGAGCTACGAGCAGTACTTC | CASSPRSSGSYEQYF
TRBJ2-7 | NA | TRBV5-5 | NA | TGTGCCAGCAGCCGAGGACATTCCTACGAGCAGTACTTC | CASSRGHSYEQYF
TRBJ2-3 | NA | TRBV11-2 | TRBD2 | TGTGCCAGCAGCTTAGTCGTTAGCGGGGGTACAGATACGCAGTATTTT | CASSLVVSGGTDTQYF
TRBJ2-1 | few | TRBV19 | TRBD2 | TGTGCCAGTAGTTTCATAGCGGGAGGGCCAGATGAGCAGTTCTTC | CASSFIAGGPDEQFF
TRBJ2-7 | NA | TRBV4-1 | TRBD2 | TGCGCCAGCAGCCAAGAGATGGGAGGGTCCTACAAGCGGTACTTC | CASSQEMGGSYKRYF
TRBJ1-1 | many | TRBV15 | NA | TGTGCCACCAGCAGCGGGCAGGCAAGGAAAGGGAGGACTGAAGCTTTCTTT | CATSSGQARKGRTEAFF
TRBJ2-3 | many | TRBV5-6 | TRBD2 | TGTGCCAGCAGCTGGATGACTAGCGGGTCCTTCACAGATACGCAGTATTTT | CASSWMTSGSFTDTQYF
TRBJ2-1 | few | TRBV27 | TRBD2 | TGTGCCAGCAGTTTAGGGGGACTAGCGGGGTTAAATGAGCAGTTCTTC | CASSLGGLAGLNEQFF
TRBJ2-1 | NA | TRBV27 | TRBD2 | TGTGCCAGCAGTTCGGGACTAGAGGTGCATGAGCAGTTCTTC | CASSSGLEVHEQFF
TRBJ2-5 | NA | TRBV24-1 | TRBD2 | TGTGCCACCAGTGATTTCCCGACTAGCGGGATCCACGAGACCCAGTACTTC | CATSDFPTSGIHETQYF
TRBJ1-1 | few | TRBV5-6 | NA | TGTGCCAGCGGCGAACAGGGAATCAACACTGAAGCTTTCTTT | CASGEQGINTEAFF
TRBJ2-1 | many | TRBV7-8 | NA | TGTGCCAGCAGCCCAACATCCGGGACCCACAATGAGCAGTTCTTC | CASSPTSGTHNEQFF
TRBJ2-7 | NA | TRBV27 | NA | TGTGCCAGCAGTTTACGGGGGCCGAGCTCCTACGAGCAGTACTTC | CASSLRGPSSYEQYF
TRBJ2-7 | many | TRBV7-8 | TRBD2 | TGTGCCAGCAGCCCGAGCCGGGGGGGCGAGCAGTACTTC | CASSPSRGGEQYF
TRBJ2-2 | many | TRBV3-1 | NA | TGTGCCAGCAGCCAAATTAACACCGGGGAGCTGTTTTTT | CASSQINTGELFF
TRBJ2-1 | NA | TRBV27 | TRBD2 | TGTGCCAGCAGTTCCAATACGGGACTAGCGGGCAATGAGCAGTTCTTC | CASSSNTGLAGNEQFF
TRBJ1-1 | few | TRBV18 | TRBD1 | TGTGCCAGCTCACGAAAACAGGGGGAAGCTTTCTTT | CASSRKQGEAFF
TRBJ2-7 | NA | TRBV27 | TRBD2 | TGTGCCAGCAGTTTAAAGGCCCCTAGCGGCAACTCCTACGAGCAGTACTTC | CASSLKAPSGNSYEQYF
TRBJ1-4 | few | TRBV2 | TRBD1 | TGTGCCAGCAGTGAAACGTGGGACAGGGTAGATGAGGTCGCAACTAATGAAAAACTGTTTTTT | CASSETWDRVDEVATNEKLFF
TRBJ1-4 | NA | TRBV20-1 | TRBD1 | TGCAGTGCGGGGACAGGTCGAGATGAAAAACTGTTTTTT | CSAGTGRDEKLFF
TRBJ1-6 | few | TRBV6-6 | NA | TGTGCCAGCAGTGTCCCGAGCTCCTATAATTCACCCCTCCACTTT | CASSVPSSYNSPLHF
TRBJ2-1 | many | TRBV11-2 | NA | TGTGCCAGCAGCCTGGGGGACTTCTCCTACAATGAGCAGTTCTTC | CASSLGDFSYNEQFF
TRBJ2-5 | NA | TRBV7-9 | TRBD2 | TGTGCCAGCAGCCGAGCGGGGGAAGAGACCCAGTACTTC | CASSRAGEETQYF
TRBJ1-1 | many | TRBV29-1 | NA | TGCAGCGTCGTCCGGGTCGATAACACTGAAGCTTTCTTT | CSVVRVDNTEAFF
TRBJ2-7 | many | TRBV7-9 | TRBD2 | TGTGCCAGCAGCTTAGAGCCTAGCGGAGGAGAGCAGTACTTC | CASSLEPSGGEQYF
TRBJ2-3 | many | TRBV7-9 | NA | TGTGCCAGCAGCCCCGAGGGGGATAGCACAGATACGCAGTATTTT | CASSPEGDSTDTQYF
TRBJ1-5 | few | TRBV30 | NA | TGTGCCTGGAGTACAGCGCCGAATCAGCCCCAGCATTTT | CAWSTAPNQPQHF
TRBJ1-2 | few | TRBV20-1 | TRBD1 | TGCAGTGCTAGAGGGGTCCCCCACAGGGGGAGTTTGACTAACTATGGCTACACCTTC | CSARGVPHRGSLTNYGYTF
TRBJ2-5 | NA | TRBV9 | TRBD2 | TGTGCCAGCAGCTCACGACCTGGACTAGCGGGAGGTTCCTGGGAGACCCAGTACTTC | CASSSRPGLAGGSWETQYF
TRBJ2-7 | NA | TRBV4-3 | NA | TGCGCCAGCAGCCAAGAGGTATTGGAGGGACTCTCCTACGAGCAGTACTTC | CASSQEVLEGLSYEQYF
TRBJ1-2 | many | TRBV29-1 | NA | TGCAGCGTCAAGGTACTATTGGACTATGGCTACACCTTC | CSVKVLLDYGYTF
TRBJ2-3 | NA | TRBV6-5 | TRBD2 | TGTGCCAGCAGTGGTATAGCGGGGGGATATGGAGATACGCAGTATTTT | CASSGIAGGYGDTQYF
TRBJ1-1 | NA | TRBV6-5 | NA | TGTGCCAGCAGTTACGGGGCAGGGACCGCTGAAGCTTTCTTT | CASSYGAGTAEAFF
TRBJ2-3 | NA | TRBV19 | NA | TGTGCCAGTAGAAAGACTAGTGCCAGCACAGATACGCAGTATTTT | CASRKTSASTDTQYF
TRBJ1-1 | NA | TRBV6-5 | TRBD1 | TGTGCCAGCAGTTACCTAAAAACCGGGACAGAGAACACTGAAGCTTTCTTT | CASSYLKTGTENTEAFF
TRBJ2-3 | many | TRBV6-6 | NA | TGTGCCAGCAGTTACGGGGGCGGCACAGATACGCAGTATTTT | CASSYGGGTDTQYF
TRBJ1-6 | NA | TRBV19 | NA | TGTGCCAGTAGTTTTTATTCAACAGGGAATTCACCCCTCCACTTT | CASSFYSTGNSPLHF
TRBJ2-7 | NA | TRBV2 | TRBD2 | TGTGCCAGCAGATCTAGCGGTTACGAGCAGTACTTC | CASRSSGYEQYF
TRBJ2-2 | once | TRBV3-1 | NA | TGTGCCAGCAGCCAAGATGCACTGCGTAAGCCCCGGCGCACCGGGGAGCTGTTTTTT | CASSQDALRKPRRTGELFF
TRBJ2-4 | NA | TRBV19 | TRBD2 | TGTGCCAGTAGTTTAGGCGGGAGGTCCAAAAACATTCAGTACTTC | CASSLGGRSKNIQYF
TRBJ2-7 | NA | TRBV28 | TRBD2 | TGTGCCTCCGCCGGTAGCGGGAGGGCCTACGAGCAGTACTTC | CASAGSGRAYEQYF
TRBJ2-7 | few | TRBV20-1 | TRBD2 | TGCAGTGCTAGAGTACTAGCGGGAAGCTACGAGCAGTACTTC | CSARVLAGSYEQYF
TRBJ1-1 | NA | TRBV12-3/TRBV12-4 | NA | TGTGCCAGCAGCCCCTTTCTAGGGGCAATCAGTCAGCCGAACACTGAAGCTTTCTTT | CASSPFLGAISQPNTEAFF
TRBJ2-1 | many | TRBV29-1 | NA | TGCAGCGCCACCGCGACTACCAAGGGGAATGAGCAGTTCTTC | CSATATTKGNEQFF
TRBJ2-3 | few | TRBV7-9 | NA | TGTGCCAGCAGCTCTTATACGTATACGCAGTATTTT | CASSSYTYTQYF